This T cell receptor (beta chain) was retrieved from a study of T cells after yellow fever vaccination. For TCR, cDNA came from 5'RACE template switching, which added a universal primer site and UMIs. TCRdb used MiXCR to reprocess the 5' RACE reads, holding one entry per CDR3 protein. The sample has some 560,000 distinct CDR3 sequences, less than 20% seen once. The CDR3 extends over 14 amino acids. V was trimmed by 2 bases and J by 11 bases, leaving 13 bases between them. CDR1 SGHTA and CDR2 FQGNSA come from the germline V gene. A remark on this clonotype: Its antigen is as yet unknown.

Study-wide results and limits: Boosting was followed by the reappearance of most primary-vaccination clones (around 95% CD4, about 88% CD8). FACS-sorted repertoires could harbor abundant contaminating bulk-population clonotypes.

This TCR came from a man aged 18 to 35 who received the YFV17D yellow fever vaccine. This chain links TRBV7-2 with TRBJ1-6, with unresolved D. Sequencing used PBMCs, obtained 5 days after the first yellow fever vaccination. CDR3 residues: CASSLYGPRAPLHF. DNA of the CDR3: TGTGCCAGCAGCTTATACGGGCCCCGGGCACCCCTCCACTTT. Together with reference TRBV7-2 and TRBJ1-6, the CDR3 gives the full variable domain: GAGVSQSPSNKVTEKGKDVELRCDPISGHTALYWYRQSLGQGLEFLIYFQGNSAPDKSGLPSDRFSAERTGGSVSTLTIQRTQQEDSAVYLCASSLYGPRAPLHFGNGTRLTVT.